What follows are 29 T cell receptor beta chains derived from one specimen sequenced in a study of T cells in localized non-small cell lung cancer. Produced via immunoSEQ multiplex PCR; TCRdb's table is partial and in-frame only. The table includes some 11,000 clones, about 83% detected once. The source material was peripheral blood, sampled before any cancer treatment. The source is an older male donor with stage I lung adenocarcinoma.

The V gene is TRBV7-2, the J gene TRBJ1-2; D remains ambiguous. Germline CDR1 is SGHTA and CDR2 is FQGNSA. There are 11 residues in the CDR3. V was shortened by 5 bases and J by 2 bases, with 3 bases between the two germline ends. The CDR3 protein is CASSNNYGYTF. CDR3 coding DNA: TGTGCCAGCAGCAACAACTATGGCTACACCTTC.

This clone showed up just once. V is TRBV21-1 and J is TRBJ2-5; the D segment call TRBD2 is taken from the table without a DNA check. TRBV21-1 is designated a pseudogene. The CDR3 loop spans 16 amino acids. The CDR3: CASSMGNSGPQETQYF. In DNA, the CDR3 is TGTGCCAGCAGCATGGGTAACAGCGGACCACAAGAGACCCAGTACTTC.

This clone came up once. This chain uses TRBV19 with TRBJ2-5; D possibly corresponds to TRBD1 (5 bases). With 6 bases removed from V and 7 bases from J, the gap between germline ends came to 12 bases. CDR1 and CDR2 from the germline V gene are LNHDA and SQIVND (reference sequence). This CDR3 has 12 amino acids. The CDR3 is CASRTAAGTQYF. DNA for the CDR3: TGTGCCAGTAGGACAGCCGCCGGGACCCAGTACTTC.

The chain links TRBV7-3 to TRBJ2-1; TRBD2 matches at 10 bases. CDR3 length equals 14 residues. Germline V gene lookup returns CDR1 SGHTA and CDR2 FQGTGA. The junction had 0 bases not matched to a gene; V was cut back by 5 bases and J by 2 bases. DNA for the CDR3: TGTGCCAGCAGCCTAGCGGGAGCCTACAATGAGCAGTTCTTC. This encodes CASSLAGAYNEQFF.

This clone occurred once. The CDR3 coding sequence is TGTGCCATCAGGGAAGGGAGTCAGCCCCAGCATTTT. It yields the protein CAIREGSQPQHF. The chain joins TRBV10-3 to TRBJ1-5; the D is unclear. The V end was cut by 6 bases, the J end by 6 bases, with 9 bases between. Germline V lookup: CDR1 ENHRY, CDR2 SYGVKD. This CDR3 is built from 12 residues.

The chain is built from TRBV11-2 and TRBJ2-1; 10 bases are shared with TRBD2. With V trimmed by 5 bases and J by 7 bases, 8 bases remained unmatched. This CDR3 is built from 15 residues. Germline-derived CDR1 and CDR2 are SGHAT and FQNNGV. CDR3 amino acids: CASSVTSGAGNEQFF. For the CDR3, the DNA is TGTGCCAGCAGCGTAACTAGCGGGGCCGGGAATGAGCAGTTCTTC.

The V gene is TRBV2, the J gene TRBJ2-3, with D tentatively TRBD2 (6 bases). This CDR3 spans 14 amino acids. The germline V and J ends were trimmed by 4 bases and 0 bases, with 8 bases remaining between them. In germline, CDR1 is SNHLY, CDR2 FYNNEI. The CDR3 coding sequence is TGTGCCAGCAGTGCCGGACTAAGCACAGATACGCAGTATTTT. Amino acids: CASSAGLSTDTQYF.

The rearrangement links TRBV30 to TRBJ1-6; D is possibly TRBD1 (5 bases). CDR1 GTSNPN and CDR2 SVGIG come from the germline V gene (reference sequence). CDR3 size: 12 residues. Trimming pared 0 bases from V and 10 bases from J, leaving 7 bases between. The CDR3, as DNA: TGTGCCTGGAGTGTAGGGGTGTCACCCCTCCACTTT. Translated: CAWSVGVSPLHF.

V usage is TRBV19 and J usage is TRBJ1-5, with D tentatively TRBD1 (6 bases). Between the trimmed V and J ends, which lost 3 bases and 0 bases, there was a span of 24 bases. This CDR3 spans 20 amino acids. Per germline, CDR1 LNHDA and CDR2 SQIVND (reference sequence). The CDR3 loop is CASSMRVQGLTIYSNQPQHF. CDR3 DNA sequence: TGTGCCAGTAGTATGCGCGTTCAGGGGCTAACCATCTATAGCAATCAGCCCCAGCATTTT.

This clone was seen a handful of times. J is TRBJ2-7 and V is TRBV28, with 8 bases lining up with TRBD2. CDR1 and CDR2 from the germline V gene are MDHEN and SYDVKM. V shed 8 bases, J shed 2 bases, and the junction held 8 bases outside the gene matches. This CDR3 spans 14 amino acids. CDR3 DNA: TGTGCCAGCGGCCGGGGGGGGGCTACCTACGAGCAGTACTTC. This gives the protein CASGRGGATYEQYF.

This clone was counted a few times. This rearrangement joins TRBV4-1 to TRBJ1-5, with no clear D. Germline V gene lookup returns CDR1 MGHRA and CDR2 YSYEKL. There are 15 residues in the CDR3. V was cut by 5 bases and J by 9 bases, with 20 bases left in between. The CDR3 reads CASSISGAARGPQHF. The CDR3 DNA sequence: TGCGCCAGCAGCATCAGCGGAGCAGCCCGTGGGCCCCAGCATTTT.

This clone was found once. This rearrangement joins TRBV18 to TRBJ1-1, with D possibly matching TRBD1 (5 bases). Germline lookup yields CDR1 KGHSH and CDR2 LQKENI. Between the trimmed V and J ends, which lost 3 bases and 6 bases, there was a span of 17 bases. This CDR3 region has 15 residues. Here the CDR3 reads CASSPRKQGLAEAFF. The CDR3 nucleotides read TGTGCCAGCTCACCTCGAAAGCAGGGACTTGCTGAAGCTTTCTTT.

This rearrangement joins TRBV7-9 to TRBJ1-1, with 7 bases aligning to TRBD1. V shed 7 bases and J 1 base; nucleotides not matched to a gene: 3. The germline V gene has CDR1 SEHNR and CDR2 FQNEAQ (reference sequence). The CDR3 has 13 residues. The CDR3 region has the DNA TGTGCCAGCACCAGGACAGGGAACACTGAAGCTTTCTTT. As protein: CASTRTGNTEAFF.

The chain uses TRBV7-3 and TRBJ2-1; weak D call: TRBD2 (5 bases). Germline CDR1 is SGHTA and CDR2 is FQGTGA. There are 15 residues in the CDR3. Between the trimmed V and J ends, which lost 5 bases and 7 bases, there was a span of 18 bases. CDR3 nucleotide sequence: TGTGCCAGCAGCCCCTATGTGGGAGTGGGTAATGAGCAGTTCTTC. Residues: CASSPYVGVGNEQFF. The full variable domain, completed using reference TRBV7-3 and TRBJ2-1, is GAGVSQTPSNKVTEKGKYVELRCDPISGHTALYWYRQSLGQGPEFLIYFQGTGAADDSGLPNDRFFAVRPEGSVSTLKIQRTERGDSAVYLCASSPYVGVGNEQFFGPGTRLTVL.

The rearrangement links TRBV5-1 to TRBJ1-4, with D maybe TRBD1 (6 bases). The germline CDR1 and CDR2 sequences are SGHRS and YFSETQ. Trimming cost V 1 base and J 7 bases, with 11 bases left between them. This CDR3 is built from 14 residues. CDR3 nucleotides: TGCGCCAGCAGCTTGCAGGGGCAGGGTGAAAAACTGTTTTTT. Its protein product is CASSLQGQGEKLFF. The whole variable domain, filled in from reference TRBV5-1 and TRBJ1-4, reads KAGVTQTPRYLIKTRGQQVTLSCSPISGHRSVSWYQQTPGQGLQFLFEYFSETQRNKGNFPGRFSGRQFSNSRSEMNVSTLELGDSALYLCASSLQGQGEKLFFGSGTQLSVL.

V gene TRBV12-2 combines with J gene TRBJ2-3; TRBD1, the table's D call, was not compared with the DNA. TRBV12-2 is marked as a pseudogene. The CDR3 is 17 amino acids. The CDR3 DNA reads TGTGCAAGTCGCTCTCCCCGGGACAGGAGAGTTACAGATACGCAGTATTTT. Its translation: CASRSPRDRRVTDTQYF.

The chain carries TRBV7-8 and TRBJ2-2; D gene unclear. Germline values: CDR1 SGHVS, CDR2 FQNEAQ. The germline V and J ends were trimmed by 5 bases and 5 bases, with 18 bases remaining between them. CDR3 length equals 16 residues. CDR3: CASSLGLSLWTGELFF. The CDR3 nucleotides read TGTGCCAGCAGCCTTGGCCTCTCATTATGGACCGGGGAGCTGTTTTTT.

The chain couples TRBV27 to TRBJ2-1, with 8 positions matching TRBD1. V lost 4 bases to trimming and J lost 6 bases; unmatched junction nucleotides: 11. Per germline, CDR1 MNHEY and CDR2 SMNVEV (reference sequence). This CDR3 is built from 16 residues. This CDR3 reads CASSSPRQTGVNEQFF. The CDR3 region has the DNA TGTGCCAGCAGTTCCCCGCGACAGACAGGGGTCAATGAGCAGTTCTTC.

The chain joins TRBV7-8 to TRBJ2-5; D uncertain. CDR3 size: 12 residues. Between the trimmed V and J ends, which lost 5 bases and 3 bases, there was a span of 7 bases. Germline CDR1 is SGHVS and CDR2 is FQNEAQ. The CDR3 reads CASSPSKETQYF. Here the CDR3 DNA reads TGTGCCAGCAGCCCCTCAAAAGAGACCCAGTACTTC.

The chain employs TRBV7-9 and TRBJ1-1; TRBD1 aligns across 11 bases. V shed 5 bases and J 10 bases; nucleotides not matched to a gene: 6. CDR3 length equals 13 residues. Germline values: CDR1 SEHNR, CDR2 FQNEAQ (reference sequence). The CDR3 loop is CASSHGQGARAFF. The CDR3 coding sequence is TGTGCCAGCAGCCACGGACAGGGGGCGCGAGCTTTCTTT.

CDR3 region: CASSGDTSTGVETQYF. The DNA for the CDR3 is TGTGCCAGCAGTGGGGACACCTCAACGGGGGTAGAGACCCAGTACTTC. The V and J genes are TRBV28 and TRBJ2-5; D possibly matches TRBD1 or TRBD2 (6 bases each). Per germline, CDR1 MDHEN and CDR2 SYDVKM. The CDR3 has 16 residues. Trimming pared 5 bases from V and 4 bases from J, leaving 20 bases between.

Note on this clone: Other DNA sequences from this sample encode an identical CDR3 as well. The chain is built from TRBV28 and TRBJ2-1; the D gene is possibly TRBD2 (6 bases). The CDR3 length is 17 residues. Germline CDR1 and CDR2: MDHEN and SYDVKM. V was pared by 3 bases and J by 0 bases, with 15 bases between. CDR3 coding DNA: TGTGCCAGCAGTTTCCTTAGCGGACCCAGCTCCTACAATGAGCAGTTCTTC. Protein sequence: CASSFLSGPSSYNEQFF.

This clone was picked up a small number of times. Sequence at one end of the junction differs from germline and may be a read error. The chain carries TRBV7-7 and TRBJ2-1; no firm D call. CDR3 length: 15 residues. The germline CDR1 and CDR2 sequences are SSHAT and FNYEAQ (reference sequence). CDR3 in DNA: TGTGCTAGCAGCTTGTGGGCTTCCTCCTACAATGAGCAGTTCTTC. Its translation: CASSLWASSYNEQFF.

This rearrangement joins TRBV6-6 to TRBJ1-5; 9 bases fit TRBD1. Germline loops: CDR1 MNHNY, CDR2 SVGAGI (reference sequence). V lost 6 bases, J lost 7 bases, and 10 bases stayed unmatched. CDR3 length: 15 amino acids. This CDR3 reads CASSRGGQGGQPQHF. The CDR3 DNA is TGTGCCAGCAGCCGTGGGGGACAGGGTGGGCAGCCCCAGCATTTT.

This clone is labeled large. The chain recombines TRBV7-9 with TRBJ2-1, with D perhaps assigned TRBD1 or TRBD2 (6 bases each). Trimming cost V 4 bases and J 0 bases, with 19 bases left between them. The CDR3 sequence is 18 residues long. Germline V gene lookup returns CDR1 SEHNR and CDR2 FQNEAQ (reference sequence). The CDR3, as DNA: TGTGCCAGCAGCTCACCATCGGGGGCCCGGAGCTCCTACAATGAGCAGTTCTTC. Residues: CASSSPSGARSSYNEQFF.

The CDR3 region is CASSFAGYGYTF. DNA for the CDR3: TGTGCCAGCAGTTTCGCGGGGTACGGCTACACCTTC. The chain uses TRBV28 and TRBJ1-2; D not resolved. CDR3 length equals 12 residues. Looked up from germline, CDR1 is MDHEN and CDR2 is SYDVKM. Trimming took off 3 bases at V and 8 bases at J, with 10 bases between the two ends.

The chain employs TRBV11-2 and TRBJ2-3; tentative D call: TRBD1 (6 bases). The germline V and J ends were trimmed by 2 bases and 7 bases, with 13 bases remaining between them. The CDR3 runs 14 residues. The germline CDR1 and CDR2 sequences are SGHAT and FQNNGV. CDR3 in DNA: TGTGCCAGCAGCTTAAATGGACAGCGCTATACGCAGTATTTT. It codes for CASSLNGQRYTQYF.

J is TRBJ1-1 and V is TRBV2; D is undetermined. Deletions cut 5 bases from V and 1 base from J, with 5 bases between. The CDR3 spans 12 residues. In germline, CDR1 is SNHLY, CDR2 FYNNEI. The CDR3 DNA reads TGTGCCAGCAGTCAGTCGAACACTGAAGCTTTCTTT. Translation gives CASSQSNTEAFF.

V usage is TRBV5-4 and J usage is TRBJ2-5; D unclear. Germline V lookup: CDR1 SGHNT, CDR2 YYREEE (reference sequence). This CDR3 region has 14 residues. V lost 4 bases to trimming and J lost 1 base, with 11 bases between them. This CDR3 is CASSVPSPQETQYF. CDR3 nucleotide sequence: TGTGCCAGCAGCGTGCCGTCCCCCCAAGAGACCCAGTACTTC.